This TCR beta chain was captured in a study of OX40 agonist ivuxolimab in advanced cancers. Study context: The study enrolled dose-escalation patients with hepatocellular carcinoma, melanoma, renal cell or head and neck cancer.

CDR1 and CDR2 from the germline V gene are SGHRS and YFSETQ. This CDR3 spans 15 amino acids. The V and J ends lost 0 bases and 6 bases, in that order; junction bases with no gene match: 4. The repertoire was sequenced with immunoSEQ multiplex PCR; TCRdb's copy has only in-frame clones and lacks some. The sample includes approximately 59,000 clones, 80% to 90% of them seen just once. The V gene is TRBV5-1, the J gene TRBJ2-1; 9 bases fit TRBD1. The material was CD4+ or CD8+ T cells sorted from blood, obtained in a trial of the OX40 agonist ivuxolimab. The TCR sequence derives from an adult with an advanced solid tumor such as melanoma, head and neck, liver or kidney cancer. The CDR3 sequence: CASSLGDRDSNEQFF. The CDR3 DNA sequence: TGCGCCAGCAGCTTGGGGGACAGGGATAGCAATGAGCAGTTCTTC.